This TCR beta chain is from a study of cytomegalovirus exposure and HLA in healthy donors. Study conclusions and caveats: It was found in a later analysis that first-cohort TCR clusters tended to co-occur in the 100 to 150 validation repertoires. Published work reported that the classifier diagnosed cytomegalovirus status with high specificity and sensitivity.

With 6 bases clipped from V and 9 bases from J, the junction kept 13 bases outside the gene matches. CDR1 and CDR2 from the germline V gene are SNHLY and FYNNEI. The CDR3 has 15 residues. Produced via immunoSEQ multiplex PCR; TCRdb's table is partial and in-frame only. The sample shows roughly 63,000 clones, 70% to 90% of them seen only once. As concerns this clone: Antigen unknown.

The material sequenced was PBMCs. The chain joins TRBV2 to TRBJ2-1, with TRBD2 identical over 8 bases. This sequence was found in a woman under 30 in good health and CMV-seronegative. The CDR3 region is CASRVTSGRGGEQFF. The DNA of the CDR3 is TGTGCCAGCAGAGTTACTAGCGGTCGAGGTGGTGAGCAGTTCTTC.